These 24 T cell receptor beta chains were all obtained from the same sample, sequenced in a study of T cell responses to AZD1222 COVID-19 vaccine. Clones were read by immunoSEQ multiplex PCR, and TCRdb kept only the in-frame ones, dropping some. This table holds approximately 210,000 clones, roughly 94% found once. This specimen consisted of peripheral blood, obtained 28 days after the second dose of the MenACWY control vaccine. These TCRs come from an adult who received the MenACWY meningococcal vaccine as a control.

This rearrangement joins TRBV7-3 to TRBJ2-1; D is possibly TRBD2 (5 bases). The CDR3 extends over 11 amino acids. Looked up from germline, CDR1 is SGHTA and CDR2 is FQGTGA. V dropped 2 bases and J dropped 10 bases, with 6 bases sitting between them. The CDR3 region is CASSLGGEQFF. The CDR3 coding sequence is TGTGCCAGCAGCTTAGGAGGAGAGCAGTTCTTC.

The rearrangement uses TRBV21-1 and TRBJ1-1; the DNA was not compared with TRBD1, the D call given in the table. TRBV21-1 is given as a pseudogene. The CDR3 runs 15 residues. The DNA for the CDR3 is TGTGCCAGCAGCCCCCCTGGGGCCCCGGGCCCTGAAGCTTTCTTT. Encoded protein: CASSPPGAPGPEAFF.

The V gene is TRBV4-3, the J gene TRBJ1-4; D is undetermined. The CDR3 has 17 residues. V dropped 1 base and J dropped 0 bases, with 12 bases sitting between them. CDR1 and CDR2 (germline): LGHNA, YSLEER. The CDR3: CASSQVERVSTNEKLFF. The CDR3 DNA sequence: TGCGCCAGCAGCCAAGTAGAGAGGGTGTCAACTAATGAAAAACTGTTTTTT.

The rearrangement links TRBV28 to TRBJ1-5, with 9 positions matching TRBD1. V lost 6 bases, J lost 7 bases, and 7 bases stayed unmatched. CDR1 and CDR2 from the germline V gene are MDHEN and SYDVKM. The CDR3 is made up of 14 amino acids. The DNA of the CDR3 is TGTGCCAGCAGGATGGGGACAGGGAGACAGCCCCAGCATTTT. Encoded protein: CASRMGTGRQPQHF. The variable domain in full, completed from reference TRBV28 and TRBJ1-5, reads DVKVTQSSRYLVKRTGEKVFLECVQDMDHENMFWYRQDPGLGLRLIYFSYDVKMKEKGDIPEGYSVSREKKERFSLILESASTNQTSMYLCASRMGTGRQPQHFGDGTRLSIL.

The chain carries TRBV30 and TRBJ1-6, with a possible D match to TRBD1 (6 bases). V dropped 3 bases and J dropped 4 bases, with 19 bases sitting between them. The CDR3 sequence is 17 residues long. Germline lookup yields CDR1 GTSNPN and CDR2 SVGIG (reference sequence). Written as DNA, the CDR3 is TGTGCCTGGAGAGGGGGAGTCGGAGGGTCGTATAATTCACCCCTCCACTTT. It specifies CAWRGGVGGSYNSPLHF.

The J gene is TRBJ1-2, the V gene TRBV9, with D tentatively TRBD1 (6 bases). The germline gives CDR1 SGDLS, CDR2 YYNGEE. This CDR3 contains 15 residues. V was pared by 0 bases and J by 4 bases, with 13 bases between. As DNA, the CDR3 is TGTGCCAGCAGCGTAGGCTCAGGGGCAGTCTATGGCTACACCTTC. Its translation: CASSVGSGAVYGYTF.

This clone was detected only once. The chain links TRBV7-9 to TRBJ1-1; D gene unclear. The V gene lost 10 bases and the J gene lost 5 bases, with 17 bases spanning the gap. The CDR3 has 13 amino acids. The germline V gene has CDR1 SEHNR and CDR2 FQNEAQ (reference sequence). The CDR3 DNA is TGTGCCACGTCGACGGGTTCGAGTACTGAAGCTTTCTTT. Protein sequence: CATSTGSSTEAFF.

The gene calls are TRBV25-1 and TRBJ1-2, with no clear D. From germline, CDR1 is MGHDK and CDR2 SYGVNS. The CDR3 covers 13 residues. Deletions cut 2 bases from V and 4 bases from J, with 8 bases between. CDR3 nucleotide sequence: TGTGCCAGCAGTGAAACCCTGACCTATGGCTACACCTTC. Amino acids: CASSETLTYGYTF.

The gene calls are TRBV27 and TRBJ1-1, with 7 bases that match TRBD1. Trimming took 3 bases from V and 6 from J; bases not matched to a gene: 25. CDR3 length equals 20 residues. Germline CDR1 MNHEY, CDR2 SMNVEV (reference sequence). CDR3 amino acids: CASSFPTFSGTTGDGAEAFF. The CDR3 nucleotides are TGTGCCAGCAGTTTCCCGACCTTTAGTGGGACAACAGGGGATGGGGCTGAAGCTTTCTTT.

The CDR3, as DNA: TGTGCCAGCAGCTTACTAGCGGGGAAATACAATGAGCAGTTCTTC. Protein product: CASSLLAGKYNEQFF. The chain links TRBV7-2 to TRBJ2-1; 9 nucleotides match TRBD2. Germline V gene sequence: CDR1 SGHTA, CDR2 FQGNSA. V lost 2 bases and J lost 4; bases outside the gene matches: 3. The CDR3 totals 15 residues.

This clone has a single count. The rearrangement uses TRBV5-5 and TRBJ2-7; D is uncertain. Trimming took 6 bases from V and 3 from J, leaving 13 bases between them. Germline V CDR1 and CDR2: SGHKS, YYEKEE (reference sequence). The CDR3 length is 13 residues. The CDR3 DNA sequence: TGTGCCAGCACCCCTAACGGCAACTACGAGCAGTACTTC. It encodes CASTPNGNYEQYF.

The V and J genes are TRBV12-3 or TRBV12-4 and TRBJ1-1; D is undetermined. CDR3 size: 11 residues. V lost 2 bases and J 6 bases, leaving 4 bases between the germline ends. The DNA for the CDR3 is TGTGCCAGCAGTTTATCGTCTGAAGCTTTCTTT. It encodes CASSLSSEAFF.

The J gene is TRBJ2-7, the V gene TRBV4-1; perhaps TRBD1 as D (6 bases). The V gene's germline CDR1 is MGHRA and CDR2 YSYEKL. V shed 2 bases and J shed 4 bases, with 9 bases lying between them. The CDR3 is made up of 13 amino acids. DNA for the CDR3: TGCGCCAGCAGCCAAATCACAGGGTACGAGCAGTACTTC. Its translation is CASSQITGYEQYF.

V is TRBV7-7 and J is TRBJ2-2, with D maybe TRBD1 (6 bases). CDR3 size: 15 residues. CDR1 is SSHAT and CDR2 is FNYEAQ in the germline V gene (reference sequence). V gave up 2 bases and J gave up 8 bases, with 15 bases separating them. The CDR3 bases are TGTGCCAGCAGCTTATACAGGGCAGAGTTAGGGGAGCTGTTTTTT. It is translated as CASSLYRAELGELFF.

The V gene is TRBV25-1, the J gene TRBJ2-7; no clear D gene. Per the germline V gene, CDR1 is MGHDK and CDR2 is SYGVNS. Trimming left V 2 bases short and J 7 bases short, with 9 bases between. The CDR3 is made up of 12 amino acids. The CDR3 reads CASSETVREQYF. The DNA for the CDR3 is TGTGCCAGCAGTGAAACCGTCCGGGAGCAGTACTTC.

V usage is TRBV3-1 (or the pseudogene TRBV3-2) and J usage is TRBJ1-4; D unclear. Trimming stripped 8 bases from V and 7 bases from J, with 14 bases between. Germline V lookup: CDR1 LGHDT, CDR2 YNNKEL (reference sequence). This CDR3 region has 13 residues. CDR3 coding DNA: TGTGCCAGCGGGAACGAGAAAATTGAAAAACTGTTTTTT. Its protein product is CASGNEKIEKLFF.

J is TRBJ2-5 and V is TRBV3-1 (or the pseudogene TRBV3-2); D not certain. The CDR3 extends over 13 amino acids. The V end was cut by 1 base, the J end by 5 bases, with 8 bases between. Germline V CDR1 and CDR2: LGHDT, YNNKEL (reference sequence). Here the CDR3 reads CASSQVFQETQYF. The CDR3, as DNA: TGTGCCAGCAGCCAAGTTTTTCAGGAGACCCAGTACTTC.

This sequence joins TRBV9 and TRBJ2-2; D gene uncertain. CDR1 and CDR2 from the germline V gene are SGDLS and YYNGEE. Trimming removed 2 bases at V and 3 bases at J, with 5 bases between. CDR3 size: 13 residues. The CDR3: CASSVEYTGELFF. DNA of the CDR3: TGTGCCAGCAGCGTCGAATACACCGGGGAGCTGTTTTTT.

V and J are TRBV7-8 and TRBJ1-5, with 7 bases identical to TRBD1. J lost 7 bases, V lost 5 bases, and 8 bases had no gene match. The length of the CDR3 is 14 residues. Looked up from germline, CDR1 is SGHVS and CDR2 is FQNEAQ. The CDR3 sequence: CASSAGGGGQPQHF. CDR3 DNA sequence: TGTGCCAGCAGCGCAGGGGGGGGCGGGCAGCCCCAGCATTTT.

In DNA, the CDR3 is TGTGCCAGCTCACCACTCCAACAGGGGGGAGATGAAAAACTGTTTTTT. Its protein is CASSPLQQGGDEKLFF. This chain connects TRBV18 to TRBJ1-4; 8 bases align to TRBD1. V lost 1 base, J lost 6 bases, and 7 bases stayed unmatched. Germline loops: CDR1 KGHSH, CDR2 LQKENI. CDR3 size: 16 residues.

The J gene is TRBJ2-7, the V gene TRBV18; TRBD1 matches 7 bases. The V segment lost 0 bases and the J segment 5 bases; nucleotides outside the gene matches: 7. The CDR3 consists of 15 residues. Germline V gives CDR1 KGHSH, CDR2 LQKENI. This chain's CDR3 is CASSPPQQGVHEQYF. In nucleotides, the CDR3 is TGTGCCAGCTCACCACCGCAGCAGGGGGTCCACGAGCAGTACTTC. The complete variable domain, with remaining parts taken from reference TRBV18 and TRBJ2-7, reads NAGVMQNPRHLVRRRGQEARLRCSPMKGHSHVYWYRQLPEEGLKFMVYLQKENIIDESGMPKERFSAEFPKEGPSILRIQQVVRGDSAAYFCASSPPQQGVHEQYFGPGTRLTVT.

The genes are TRBV28 and TRBJ1-1; no clear D. V was cut by 2 bases and J by 7 bases, with 8 bases left in between. The CDR3 contains 12 residues. Germline CDR1 and CDR2: MDHEN and SYDVKM. CDR3 nucleotides: TGTGCCAGCAGTTTAGCGTCTGGTGAAGCTTTCTTT. Encoded protein: CASSLASGEAFF.

The V gene is TRBV6-5, the J gene TRBJ2-2; 7 bases match TRBD1. The length of the CDR3 is 14 residues. Germline-derived CDR1 and CDR2 are MNHEY and SVGAGI. V was pared by 6 bases and J by 5 bases, with 6 bases of the junction left unmatched. The chain's CDR3 is CASSIDRATGELFF. Here the CDR3 DNA reads TGTGCCAGCAGCATAGACAGGGCTACCGGGGAGCTGTTTTTT.

This clone came up once. The chain combines TRBV5-1 with TRBJ2-2; possibly TRBD2 for D (7 bases). The ends were cut back, 6 bases at V and 6 bases at J, with 21 bases in the middle. CDR1 and CDR2 from the germline V gene are SGHRS and YFSETQ. This CDR3 is built from 16 residues. CDR3 amino acids: CASNAGGGVGAGELFF. CDR3 DNA: TGCGCCAGCAACGCGGGCGGGGGCGTTGGTGCCGGGGAGCTGTTTTTT.